These T cell receptor beta chains were read from a single sample in a study of cytomegalovirus exposure and HLA in healthy donors. Data came from immunoSEQ multiplex PCR; TCRdb stores just in-frame clones and leaves some out. The table shows some 170,000 clones, with around nine tenths occurring only once. What was sequenced was PBMCs. The receptors here all came from a woman between 18 and 29 years old in good health and CMV-seronegative. CDR3s include the opening cysteine and the closing phenylalanine or tryptophan. Rows may omit the clone size; those that give it use once, few, many or a size class.

v_gene,j_gene,abundance,CDR3aa
TRBV6-5,TRBJ1-3,NA,CASSTGTGRGNTIYF
TRBV4-3,TRBJ2-5,NA,CASSGQNQETQYF
TRBV30,TRBJ2-5,once,CAWSPSTGTQYF
TRBV4-1,TRBJ2-7,NA,CASSQDSSHRYEQYF
TRBV18,TRBJ1-2,NA,CASSPSLTDGYTF
TRBV7-9,TRBJ2-6,NA,CASSFGSSGANVLTF
TRBV5-4,TRBJ2-5,once,CASSLRMAGSRETQYF
TRBV5-6,TRBJ1-6,NA,CASSSLTGGAASPLHF
TRBV29-1,TRBJ1-1,NA,CSVVREVVTEAFF
TRBV5-6,TRBJ1-3,NA,CASSFSRDGTSRRNTIYF
TRBV6-1,TRBJ2-1,NA,CASSEARSEQFF
TRBV11-3,TRBJ2-1,NA,CASSLGKGGGLAEDEQFF
TRBV5-4,TRBJ2-7,NA,CASSLERESYEQYF
TRBV5-4,TRBJ1-4,NA,CASSFSGGGKLFF
TRBV6-6,TRBJ2-2,NA,CASSYSGGRGAGELFF
TRBV29-1,TRBJ2-7,NA,CSVRRGNYEQYF
TRBV9,TRBJ2-5,NA,CASSPGLAGGEETQYF
TRBV7-9,TRBJ2-7,once,CASSLRDGIYEQYF
TRBV20-1,TRBJ1-2,NA,CSARVEDGYTF
TRBV19,TRBJ2-3,NA,CASSIGTASTPDTQYF
TRBV13,TRBJ1-3,NA,CASSSYRLGGTIYF
TRBV28,TRBJ2-1,NA,CGASGGALNEQFF
TRBV13,TRBJ2-7,NA,CASSLTGLTSGSSYEQYF
TRBV5-1,TRBJ1-1,NA,CASSSTGLNTEAFF